This T cell receptor (beta chain) originates from a study of blood T cell repertoires in COVID-19. For this clone: Germline and junction disagree at one end, which may indicate a read error. The sample holds other DNA sequences that translate to the same CDR3.

The protocol was immunoSEQ multiplex PCR, while the TCRdb copy is restricted to in-frame clones and leaves out a portion. This table holds a few hundred thousand clones, roughly nine tenths found once. This CDR3 spans 14 amino acids. The germline gives CDR1 MDHEN, CDR2 SYDVKM. Material for sequencing was peripheral blood. This chain uses TRBV28 with TRBJ1-2, with D possibly being TRBD1 (6 bases). The receptor comes from a man aged 45-65 years with acute or convalescent COVID-19. The CDR3 loop reads CASRAPGDTYGYTF. The CDR3 bases are TGTGCTAGCAGGGCCCCAGGGGATACCTATGGCTACACCTTC.